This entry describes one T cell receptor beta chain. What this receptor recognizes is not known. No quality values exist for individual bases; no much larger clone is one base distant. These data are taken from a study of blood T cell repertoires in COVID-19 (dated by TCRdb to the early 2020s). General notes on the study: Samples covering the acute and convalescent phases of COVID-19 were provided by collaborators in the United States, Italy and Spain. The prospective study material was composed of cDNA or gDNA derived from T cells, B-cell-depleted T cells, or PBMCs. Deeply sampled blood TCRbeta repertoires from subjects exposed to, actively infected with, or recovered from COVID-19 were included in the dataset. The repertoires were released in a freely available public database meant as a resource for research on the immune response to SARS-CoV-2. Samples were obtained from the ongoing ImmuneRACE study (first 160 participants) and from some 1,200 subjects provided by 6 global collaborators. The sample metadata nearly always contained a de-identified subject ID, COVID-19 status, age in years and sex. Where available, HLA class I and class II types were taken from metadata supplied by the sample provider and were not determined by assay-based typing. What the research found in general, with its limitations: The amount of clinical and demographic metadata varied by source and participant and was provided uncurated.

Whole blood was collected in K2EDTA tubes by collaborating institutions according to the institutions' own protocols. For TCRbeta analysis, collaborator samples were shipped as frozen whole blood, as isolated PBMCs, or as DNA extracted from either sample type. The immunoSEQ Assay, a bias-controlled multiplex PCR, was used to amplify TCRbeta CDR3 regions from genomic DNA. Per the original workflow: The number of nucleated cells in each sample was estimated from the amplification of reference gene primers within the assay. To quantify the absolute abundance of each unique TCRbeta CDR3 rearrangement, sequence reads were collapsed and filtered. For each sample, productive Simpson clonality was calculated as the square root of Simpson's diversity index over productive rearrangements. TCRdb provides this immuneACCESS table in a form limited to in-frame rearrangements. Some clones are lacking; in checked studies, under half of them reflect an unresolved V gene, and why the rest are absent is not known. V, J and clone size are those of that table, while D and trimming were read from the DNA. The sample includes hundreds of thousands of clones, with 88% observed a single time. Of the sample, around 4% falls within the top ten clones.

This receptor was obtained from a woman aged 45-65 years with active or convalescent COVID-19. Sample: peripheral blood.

CDR3 sequence: CASSSLAGLAGVSGANVLTF. The nucleotides are TGTGCCAGCAGCTCTTTAGCCGGACTAGCGGGAGTGAGCGGGGCCAACGTCCTGACTTTC. The rearranged chain carries TRBV5-5 and TRBJ2-6; 13 of the junction bases match TRBD2. The germline V gene (reference sequence) supplies CDR1 SGHKS and CDR2 YYEKEE. Germline trimming: 3 bases from V, 4 bases from J; junction bases outside gene matches: 13. The CDR3 has 20 amino acids, counting the end cysteine and phenylalanine. CDR3 DNA only is kept here, 60 bases in frame from base 1.